The present entry profiles one TCR beta chain with its context. This record belongs to a study of PD-L1 blockade in urothelial cancer. Looking at the study overall: Investigators checked blood 3 weeks (second dose) and 6 weeks after treatment start.

Time point indicated: peripheral blood 6 weeks after treatment start. Locally advanced or metastatic urothelial carcinoma was diagnosed in the patients. Trimming removed 0 bases from V and 7 bases from J, with 13 bases in between. The CDR3 is 14 residues long. Germline CDR1 is SGHRS and CDR2 is YFSETQ. This table comes from immunoSEQ multiplex PCR, and its TCRdb copy is limited to in-frame clones, with some not included. This sample has around 93,000 clones, with roughly 80% found just once. The sample was PBMCs, taken around atezolizumab (anti-PD-L1) treatment. The chain is built from TRBV5-1 and TRBJ1-2; weak D call: TRBD1 (6 bases). This clonotype was sampled from a man in his 70s with urothelial cancer. The CDR3 protein is CASSLDGQGSGYTF. The CDR3 nucleotides read TGCGCCAGCAGCTTGGATGGCCAGGGGTCTGGCTACACCTTC.